These 11 T cell receptor beta chains originate from one sample sequenced in a study of shared clonotypes between healthy human individuals. The table came from immunoSEQ multiplex PCR; TCRdb's copy has only in-frame clones and leaves some out. The repertoire holds over 400,000 clones, with around 73% as singletons. The sample taken for sequencing was PBMCs. The receptors here all came from a woman in her 40s in good health. Some clones in this sample may be carry-over from other donors' samples.

The V and J genes are TRBV7-9 and TRBJ1-5; the D gene is possibly TRBD1 (6 bases). Trimming pared 4 bases from V and 3 bases from J, leaving 16 bases between. From germline, CDR1 is SEHNR and CDR2 FQNEAQ (reference sequence). The CDR3 has 16 residues. The CDR3 here is CASSSSDSGPNQPQHF. CDR3 nucleotide sequence: TGTGCCAGCAGCTCTTCGGACAGTGGGCCCAATCAGCCCCAGCATTTT. Full variable domain (outside the CDR3, taken from reference TRBV7-9 and TRBJ1-5): DTGVSQNPRHKITKRGQNVTFRCDPISEHNRLYWYRQTLGQGPEFLTYFQNEAQLEKSRLLSDRFSAERPKGSFSTLEIQRTEQGDSAMYLCASSSSDSGPNQPQHFGDGTRLSIL.

The chain combines TRBV10-3 with TRBJ2-7; 7 nucleotides align to TRBD2. Germline V gene lookup returns CDR1 ENHRY and CDR2 SYGVKD. The trim removed 4 bases at V and 6 bases at J, leaving 9 bases unmatched. This CDR3 is built from 14 residues. The CDR3 loop reads CAISAAGTMAEQYF. The CDR3, as DNA: TGTGCCATCAGTGCCGCCGGGACTATGGCCGAGCAGTACTTC.

CDR3 protein: CASSYQAGMTGELFF. The DNA for the CDR3 is TGTGCCAGCAGCTACCAGGCAGGGATGACCGGGGAGCTGTTTTTT. V usage is TRBV7-3 and J usage is TRBJ2-2, with TRBD1 as a possible D gene (5 bases). V gave up 4 bases and J gave up 5 bases, with 14 bases separating them. The CDR3 extends over 15 amino acids. The germline V gene has CDR1 SGHTA and CDR2 FQGTGA.

The J gene is TRBJ2-1, the V gene TRBV19, with TRBD2 matching over 9 bases. This CDR3 is 13 amino acids long. Trimming at V came to 4 bases and at J to 9 bases, leaving 4 bases not matched to a gene. CDR1 is LNHDA, CDR2 SQIVND, per germline (reference sequence). CDR3 sequence reads: CASSSGRVGEQFF. The CDR3 nucleotides are TGTGCCAGTAGTAGCGGGAGGGTAGGTGAGCAGTTCTTC.

This clone was counted only a few times. V and J are TRBV4-2 and TRBJ1-1; TRBD1 might be the D (5 bases). The V and J ends lost 4 bases and 3 bases respectively, with 18 bases between them. This CDR3 has 16 amino acids. The germline V gene has CDR1 LGHNA and CDR2 YNFKEQ. The CDR3 bases are TGTGCCAGCAGCCTTCGGGACTCCCAGGCGGACACTGAAGCTTTCTTT. Translation: CASSLRDSQADTEAFF.

The rearrangement joins TRBV4-3 to TRBJ2-7; no clear D gene. V lost 1 base, J lost 7 bases, and 5 bases lay in between. Per germline, CDR1 LGHNA and CDR2 YSLEER. CDR3 length: 11 residues. This CDR3 reads CASSQGNEQYF. In DNA, the CDR3 is TGCGCCAGCAGCCAAGGGAATGAGCAGTACTTC.

The rearrangement uses TRBV28 and TRBJ2-4, with D possibly being TRBD1 or TRBD2 (7 bases each). This CDR3 comprises 15 residues. Germline V CDR1 and CDR2: MDHEN, SYDVKM. The CDR3 loop is CATRGAGEGKNIQYF. CDR3 sequence (DNA): TGTGCTACCAGGGGGGCGGGAGAGGGCAAAAACATTCAGTACTTC. Using reference TRBV28 and TRBJ2-4 for the parts outside the CDR3, the full variable domain is DVKVTQSSRYLVKRTGEKVFLECVQDMDHENMFWYRQDPGLGLRLIYFSYDVKMKEKGDIPEGYSVSREKKERFSLILESASTNQTSMYLCATRGAGEGKNIQYFGAGTRLSVL.

V and J are TRBV7-2 and TRBJ2-1; D ambiguous. The CDR3 sequence is 13 residues long. CDR1 and CDR2 from the germline V gene are SGHTA and FQGNSA. V shed 6 bases and J shed 4 bases, with 10 bases lying between them. The CDR3 loop reads CASRMTRYNEQFF. The CDR3 nucleotides are TGTGCCAGCAGAATGACTCGATACAATGAGCAGTTCTTC.

V and J are TRBV28 and TRBJ1-3, with 10 bases that match TRBD1. CDR3 length: 19 residues. The trim removed 6 bases at V and 3 bases at J, leaving 17 bases unmatched. Germline V gene lookup returns CDR1 MDHEN and CDR2 SYDVKM. The CDR3 sequence: CASSAWTGGTSRLGNTIYF. The CDR3 region has the DNA TGTGCCAGCAGCGCATGGACAGGGGGTACATCACGGCTTGGAAACACCATATATTTT.

The chain has TRBV7-8 and TRBJ1-5; D not certain. Germline V CDR1 and CDR2: SGHVS, FQNEAQ. Trimming removed 5 bases from V and 3 bases from J, with 11 bases in between. CDR3 length: 14 amino acids. CDR3 amino acids: CASSPRRINQPQHF. The CDR3 bases are TGTGCCAGCAGCCCACGACGGATCAATCAGCCCCAGCATTTT. Full variable domain (outside the CDR3, taken from reference TRBV7-8 and TRBJ1-5): GAGVSQSPRYKVAKRGQDVALRCDPISGHVSLFWYQQALGQGPEFLTYFQNEAQLDKSGLPSDRFFAERPEGSVSTLKIQRTQQEDSAVYLCASSPRRINQPQHFGDGTRLSIL.

This clone has more than one count but fewer than ten. The chain is built from TRBV2 and TRBJ2-1; TRBD2 agrees at 9 bases. The CDR3 extends over 15 amino acids. J lost 5 bases, V lost 3 bases, and 5 bases had no gene match. From germline, CDR1 is SNHLY and CDR2 FYNNEI. CDR3 DNA: TGTGCCAGCAGTGACCCGGGACTAGCCGACAATGAGCAGTTCTTC. It is translated as CASSDPGLADNEQFF.